The 20 T cell receptor beta chains given below trace back to one sample, sequenced in a study of cytotoxic CD8 clonotypes in ibrutinib-treated CLL (dated by TCRdb to the early 2020s). The library came from the immunoSEQ multiplex PCR assay. Here the immuneACCESS table is served through TCRdb, limited to in-frame sequences with V and J called. Missing clones are a known gap in these copies; in checked studies unresolved V genes cover under half, and the rest lacks a known reason. Across this sample there are 100,000 to 150,000 clones, with approximately 85% seen only once. The ten largest clones represent about 2% of the sample. The label giving this sample's time point can be read as: roughly 23 months on ibrutinib. This sample comprised PBMCs, obtained after 24 months of ibrutinib treatment. The receptors come from a human donor with chronic lymphocytic leukemia.

The genes are TRBV6-5 and TRBJ2-1, with D possibly being TRBD1 (5 bases). The germline V gene has CDR1 MNHEY and CDR2 SVGAGI. The CDR3 spans 14 residues. With 0 bases removed from V and 15 bases from J, the gap between germline ends came to 18 bases. In nucleotides, the CDR3 is TGTGCCAGCAGTTACTCGGGGCAGGCACCCGCGTGGTTCTTC. This translates into CASSYSGQAPAWFF.

V and J are TRBV30 and TRBJ2-2; TRBD1 is a possible D gene (6 bases). Germline V gene data show CDR1 as GTSNPN and CDR2 as SVGIG (reference sequence). CDR3 length equals 15 residues. The germline V and J ends were trimmed by 1 base and 1 base, with 10 bases remaining between them. CDR3 amino acids: CAWSAKGQNTGELFF. The CDR3 DNA sequence: TGTGCCTGGAGTGCAAAGGGACAGAACACCGGGGAGCTGTTTTTT. Looking up the rest from reference TRBV30 and TRBJ2-2 gives the full variable domain: SQTIHQWPATLVQPVGSPLSLECTVEGTSNPNLYWYRQAAGRGLQLLFYSVGIGQISSEVPQNLSASRPQDRQFILSSKKLLLSDSGFYLCAWSAKGQNTGELFFGEGSRLTVL.

CDR3 loop: CASIHLFTGELFF. CDR3 coding DNA: TGTGCCAGCATCCACTTATTCACCGGGGAGCTGTTTTTT. This sequence joins TRBV6-1 and TRBJ2-2; D gene unclear. Trimming took 7 bases from V and 4 from J, leaving 10 bases between them. There are 13 residues in the CDR3. Germline V gene sequence: CDR1 MNHNS, CDR2 SASEGT.

V gene TRBV14 combines with J gene TRBJ1-5; 8 bases are shared with TRBD1. V shed 0 bases, J shed 5 bases, and the junction held 6 bases outside the gene matches. The length of the CDR3 is 16 residues. Germline CDR1 reads SGHDN; CDR2 reads FVKESK. CDR3 sequence reads: CASSQDVNRGYQPQHF. The CDR3 DNA reads as TGTGCCAGCAGCCAAGATGTCAACAGGGGGTATCAGCCCCAGCATTTT.

This clone was detected once. The V gene is TRBV2, the J gene TRBJ1-2; D remains ambiguous. Per germline, CDR1 SNHLY and CDR2 FYNNEI. V gave up 6 bases and J gave up 3 bases, with 8 bases separating them. The CDR3 length is 12 residues. The CDR3 DNA is TGTGCCAGCAGCGTGAGAGACTATGGCTACACCTTC. Translated: CASSVRDYGYTF.

The rearrangement links TRBV29-1 to TRBJ1-1; tentatively, D is TRBD1 (5 bases). V was pared by 0 bases and J by 5 bases, with 10 bases between. Germline CDR1 SQVTM, CDR2 ANQGSEA. The CDR3 sequence is 13 residues long. As DNA, the CDR3 is TGCAGCGTTGAAGATAAGGGGAGGACTGAAGCTTTCTTT. Amino acids: CSVEDKGRTEAFF.

V gene TRBV28 combines with J gene TRBJ2-1, with TRBD2 matching 7 bases. This CDR3 is built from 16 residues. The junction had 11 bases not matched to a gene; V was cut back by 5 bases and J by 4 bases. CDR1 is MDHEN and CDR2 is SYDVKM in the germline V gene. CDR3 DNA sequence: TGTGCCAGCAGTAAGGCTGTTGGCGGGGGTTACAATGAGCAGTTCTTC. Encoded protein: CASSKAVGGGYNEQFF. Full variable domain (outside the CDR3, taken from reference TRBV28 and TRBJ2-1): DVKVTQSSRYLVKRTGEKVFLECVQDMDHENMFWYRQDPGLGLRLIYFSYDVKMKEKGDIPEGYSVSREKKERFSLILESASTNQTSMYLCASSKAVGGGYNEQFFGPGTRLTVL.

The V call is TRBV19, the J call TRBJ2-6; tentatively, D is TRBD1 (6 bases). The CDR3 runs to 17 residues. CDR1 is LNHDA and CDR2 is SQIVND in the germline V gene (reference sequence). V lost 5 bases and J lost 0, with 14 bases in between. The CDR3 is CASSPRQDPSGANVLTF. CDR3 nucleotides: TGTGCCAGTAGTCCGAGACAGGACCCCTCTGGGGCCAACGTCCTGACTTTC.

This chain links TRBV7-9 with TRBJ2-1; the D is unclear. This CDR3 comprises 13 residues. Trimming left V 2 bases short and J 6 bases short, with 8 bases between. Germline values: CDR1 SEHNR, CDR2 FQNEAQ (reference sequence). CDR3 protein: CASSLSPSNEQFF. In DNA form, the CDR3 reads TGTGCCAGCAGCTTATCCCCGAGCAATGAGCAGTTCTTC.

This clone was recorded once. The chain couples TRBV28 to TRBJ2-2; either TRBD1 or TRBD2 may supply D (6 bases each). The germline gives CDR1 MDHEN, CDR2 SYDVKM. Between the trimmed V and J ends, which lost 2 bases and 6 bases, there was a span of 13 bases. The CDR3 length is 15 residues. The CDR3 here is CASSLVGGGAGELFF. The CDR3, as DNA: TGTGCCAGCAGTTTAGTCGGGGGCGGAGCCGGGGAGCTGTTTTTT.

There are a few counts of this clone. The chain recombines TRBV25-1 with TRBJ2-7, with 7 bases that match TRBD1. The CDR3 spans 16 residues. V was pared by 5 bases and J by 5 bases, with 15 bases of the junction left unmatched. Germline loops: CDR1 MGHDK, CDR2 SYGVNS. CDR3 sequence: CASSPSRGDRAHEQYF. In nucleotides, the CDR3 is TGTGCCAGCAGTCCTTCCAGGGGAGACAGGGCCCACGAGCAGTACTTC.

The rearrangement joins TRBV15 to TRBJ2-1, with a possible D match to TRBD2 (5 bases). Deletions cut 0 bases from V and 0 bases from J, with 6 bases between. The germline V gene encodes CDR1 LNHNV and CDR2 YYDKDF (reference sequence). This CDR3 is 15 amino acids long. The CDR3 nucleotides read TGTGCCACCAGCAGAGAGGGGAGCTCCTACAATGAGCAGTTCTTC. Protein: CATSREGSSYNEQFF.

This chain joins TRBV28 and TRBJ2-5; D uncertain. The germline V gene encodes CDR1 MDHEN and CDR2 SYDVKM. CDR3 size: 14 residues. V was cut by 3 bases and J by 5 bases, with 13 bases left in between. The CDR3 loop is CASSFHRTPETQYF. DNA of the CDR3: TGTGCCAGCAGTTTCCATCGTACTCCGGAGACCCAGTACTTC.

The V gene is TRBV15, the J gene TRBJ2-2; D possibly corresponds to TRBD1 (5 bases). Trimming cost V 0 bases and J 4 bases, with 18 bases left between them. From germline, CDR1 is LNHNV and CDR2 YYDKDF (reference sequence). The CDR3 is 18 amino acids. This CDR3 is CATSREGMVRVLTGELFF. In nucleotides, the CDR3 is TGTGCCACCAGCAGAGAAGGTATGGTCAGGGTACTCACCGGGGAGCTGTTTTTT.

J is TRBJ2-7 and V is TRBV6-1; 11 nucleotides line up with TRBD1. The length of the CDR3 is 16 residues. The trim removed 0 bases at V and 3 bases at J, leaving 4 bases unmatched. Per germline, CDR1 MNHNS and CDR2 SASEGT. The CDR3: CASSEAGGTGGYEQYF. For the CDR3, the DNA is TGTGCCAGCAGTGAAGCAGGAGGGACAGGGGGCTACGAGCAGTACTTC.

The genes are TRBV6-5 and TRBJ2-7; D uncertain. The germline V gene encodes CDR1 MNHEY and CDR2 SVGAGI. The ends were cut back, 6 bases at V and 0 bases at J, with 12 bases in the middle. The length of the CDR3 is 14 residues. The CDR3 spells CASRDPGVSYEQYF. The CDR3 nucleotides read TGTGCCAGCAGAGATCCAGGAGTCTCCTACGAGCAGTACTTC.

This chain uses TRBV28 with TRBJ1-5; 8 nucleotides align to TRBD1. This CDR3 contains 16 residues. Germline V CDR1 and CDR2: MDHEN, SYDVKM. J gave up 4 bases and V 2 bases, and 7 bases lay outside the gene matches. CDR3 nucleotide sequence: TGTGCCAGCAGTTTACCCCTTGGACAGGGTAATCAGCCCCAGCATTTT. Amino acid sequence: CASSLPLGQGNQPQHF.

The V call is TRBV7-3, the J call TRBJ2-3, with 8 bases lining up with TRBD2. Germline lookup yields CDR1 SGHTA and CDR2 FQGTGA. V trimming: 5 bases; J trimming: 6 bases; junction bases outside the gene matches: 13. This CDR3 spans 16 amino acids. The CDR3 DNA is TGTGCCAGCAGCCCCGGGGGGGGGCGTGGAGTGGATACGCAGTATTTT. Its translation is CASSPGGGRGVDTQYF.

This chain joins TRBV21-1 and TRBJ1-4; the DNA was not compared with TRBD1, the D call given in the table. TRBV21-1 is a pseudogene. CDR3 length: 15 amino acids. CDR3 protein: CASSRGTGGNEKLFF. The CDR3 bases are TGTGCCAGCAGCCGTGGGACAGGGGGGAATGAAAAACTGTTTTTT.

V gene TRBV4-3 combines with J gene TRBJ1-5, with no clear D. Germline-derived CDR1 and CDR2 are LGHNA and YSLEER. This CDR3 is built from 14 residues. The V gene lost 6 bases and the J gene lost 3 bases, with 12 bases spanning the gap. The CDR3 reads CASSPSSYNQPQHF. The CDR3 DNA is TGCGCCAGCAGTCCTTCCTCTTACAATCAGCCCCAGCATTTT.